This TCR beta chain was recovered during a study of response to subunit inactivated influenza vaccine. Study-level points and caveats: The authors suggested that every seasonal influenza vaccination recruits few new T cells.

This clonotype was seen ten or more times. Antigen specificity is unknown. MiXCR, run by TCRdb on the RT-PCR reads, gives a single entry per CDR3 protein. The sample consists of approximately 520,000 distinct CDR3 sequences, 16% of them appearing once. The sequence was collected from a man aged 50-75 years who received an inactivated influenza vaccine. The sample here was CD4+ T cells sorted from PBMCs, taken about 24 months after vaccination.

This CDR3 is CSLRGRADYEQYF. CDR3 DNA: TGCAGCTTGCGAGGGAGGGCCGACTACGAGCAGTACTTC. This chain uses TRBV29-1 with TRBJ2-7; 7 nucleotides match TRBD2. The V gene end was trimmed by 8 bases and the J gene end by 3 bases; junction bases not matched to a gene: 10. The CDR3 runs 13 residues. Germline lookup yields CDR1 SQVTM and CDR2 ANQGSEA.